These 28 T cell receptor beta chains came from one sample sequenced in a study of post-analysis software for immune sequencing data. Study outcomes and limitations: When patients were compared with controls, five TRBV segments were more frequent, TRBV5-6, TRBV5-1 and TRBV20-1 among them.

Their specific antigens are unknown. The TCR beta cDNA libraries carried unique molecular identifiers. TCRdb recomputed calls from the PCR reads with MiXCR, one row per CDR3 protein. The data show about 680,000 distinct CDR3 sequences, approximately 59% seen once. Sample: blood. The origin of the receptors is a girl between 2 and 10 years old with multiple sclerosis.

The rearrangement joins TRBV28 to TRBJ2-1; 7 bases map to TRBD2. Germline assignment: CDR1 MDHEN and CDR2 SYDVKM. Trimming cost V 5 bases and J 5 bases; bases outside gene matches: 12. This CDR3 is 16 amino acids long. The CDR3, as DNA: TGTGCCAGCAGTCCTCTACTAGCGTATCCGAACAATGAGCAGTTCTTC. This encodes CASSPLLAYPNNEQFF. Full variable domain (rest looked up from reference TRBV28 and TRBJ2-1): DVKVTQSSRYLVKRTGEKVFLECVQDMDHENMFWYRQDPGLGLRLIYFSYDVKMKEKGDIPEGYSVSREKKERFSLILESASTNQTSMYLCASSPLLAYPNNEQFFGPGTRLTVL.

The V and J genes are TRBV5-1 and TRBJ2-1; TRBD2 is a possible D gene (6 bases). V gave up 3 bases and J gave up 6 bases, with 16 bases separating them. This CDR3 has 15 residues. Germline CDR1 is SGHRS and CDR2 is YFSETQ. The CDR3 loop is CASSSTTLLANEQFF. The CDR3, as DNA: TGCGCCAGCAGCTCGACAACCTTACTAGCCAATGAGCAGTTCTTC. Supplemented by reference TRBV5-1 and TRBJ2-1, the full variable domain reads KAGVTQTPRYLIKTRGQQVTLSCSPISGHRSVSWYQQTPGQGLQFLFEYFSETQRNKGNFPGRFSGRQFSNSRSEMNVSTLELGDSALYLCASSSTTLLANEQFFGPGTRLTVL.

The chain joins TRBV7-4 to TRBJ2-5, with D possibly TRBD2 on 5 matching bases. The CDR3 extends over 15 amino acids. Trimming removed 5 bases at V and 11 bases at J, with 24 bases between. The V gene's germline CDR1 is SGHVT and CDR2 SQSDAQ. The CDR3 sequence: CASSIPGYQPREQYF. In nucleotides, the CDR3 is TGTGCCAGCAGCATACCGGGATACCAGCCAAGGGAGCAGTACTTC.

The J gene is TRBJ2-1, the V gene TRBV7-8, with 10 positions matching TRBD1. V dropped 1 base and J dropped 8; count of bases not matched to a gene: 11. The CDR3 consists of 17 residues. Germline V gene sequence: CDR1 SGHVS, CDR2 FQNEAQ. The CDR3 DNA is TGTGCCAGCAGCTTAGGGGCCGGGACAGGGGTGTCCGATGAGCAGTTCTTC. As protein: CASSLGAGTGVSDEQFF.

The chain combines TRBV4-2 with TRBJ2-7, with TRBD1 matching 7 bases. Trimming at V came to 4 bases and at J to 8 bases, leaving 14 bases not matched to a gene. There are 15 residues in the CDR3. Germline assignment: CDR1 LGHNA and CDR2 YNFKEQ. In DNA form, the CDR3 reads TGTGCCAGCAGCCCGGACAGGATAACCCCTACGAAGCAGTACTTC. Its protein is CASSPDRITPTKQYF.

The chain uses TRBV12-3 or TRBV12-4 and TRBJ2-1; 8 bases agree with TRBD2. The V segment lost 5 bases and the J segment 2 bases; nucleotides outside the gene matches: 5. The CDR3 sequence is 15 residues long. DNA of the CDR3: TGTGCCAGCAGTCCCGGGGGGGCCGCCTACAATGAGCAGTTCTTC. Amino acid sequence: CASSPGGAAYNEQFF.

Worth noting for this clonotype: A junction boundary mismatches the germline segment, possibly from a read error. The chain recombines TRBV27 with TRBJ2-3; D tentatively fits TRBD1 or TRBD2 (5 bases each). Germline-derived CDR1 and CDR2 are MNHEY and SMNVEV (reference sequence). The CDR3 extends over 14 amino acids. The CDR3, as DNA: TGTGCCTGCAGTTTATGGGCAGGGACGGATACGCAGTATTTT. Protein sequence: CACSLWAGTDTQYF.

This sequence joins TRBV6-5 and TRBJ1-4; weak D call: TRBD1 (5 bases). V was shortened by 6 bases and J by 3 bases, with 14 bases between the two germline ends. The CDR3 is made up of 15 amino acids. Germline loops: CDR1 MNHEY, CDR2 SVGAGI. The CDR3 region is CASSRAGVANEKLFF. The DNA for the CDR3 is TGTGCCAGCAGCCGGGCGGGGGTGGCTAATGAAAAACTGTTTTTT.

This clonotype was detected only a few times. This rearrangement joins TRBV7-2 to TRBJ2-1, with a possible D match to TRBD2 (6 bases). Germline values: CDR1 SGHTA, CDR2 FQGNSA. Deletions cut 7 bases from V and 6 bases from J, with 22 bases between. CDR3 length: 16 amino acids. The CDR3 sequence is CASTAPGLFRSNEQFF. For the CDR3, the DNA is TGTGCCAGCACTGCGCCCGGACTATTCAGGAGCAATGAGCAGTTCTTC. Combining the CDR3 with reference TRBV7-2 and TRBJ2-1 gives the whole variable domain GAGVSQSPSNKVTEKGKDVELRCDPISGHTALYWYRQSLGQGLEFLIYFQGNSAPDKSGLPSDRFSAERTGGSVSTLTIQRTQQEDSAVYLCASTAPGLFRSNEQFFGPGTRLTVL.

This chain connects TRBV11-2 to TRBJ2-2; 14 nucleotides line up with TRBD2. There are 20 residues in the CDR3. The J segment lost 0 bases and the V segment lost 2 bases, leaving 8 bases of the junction unmatched. Germline-derived CDR1 and CDR2 are SGHAT and FQNNGV. The CDR3 here is CASSLHGTSGGIPNTGELFF. CDR3 bases: TGTGCCAGCAGCTTACACGGGACTAGCGGGGGAATTCCGAACACCGGGGAGCTGTTTTTT.

This clonotype has more than one count but fewer than ten. This chain links TRBV5-1 with TRBJ2-1; 10 bases align to TRBD1. V lost 0 bases, J lost 7 bases, and 1 base stayed unmatched. Germline V gene lookup returns CDR1 SGHRS and CDR2 YFSETQ. The CDR3 consists of 14 residues. CDR3: CASSLEGQGNEQFF. The DNA for the CDR3 is TGCGCCAGCAGCTTGGAGGGACAGGGGAATGAGCAGTTCTTC.

CDR3 DNA sequence: TGTGCCAGCAGCTCCCTAGCGGGAGGTACCTACAATGAGCAGTTCTTC. The encoded protein is CASSSLAGGTYNEQFF. The rearrangement uses TRBV7-9 and TRBJ2-1, with TRBD2 matching over 11 bases. Germline-derived CDR1 and CDR2 are SEHNR and FQNEAQ (reference sequence). CDR3 size: 16 residues. The V segment lost 4 bases and the J segment 2 bases; nucleotides outside the gene matches: 4.

The chain has TRBV2 and TRBJ2-7; D not resolved. Germline CDR1 and CDR2: SNHLY and FYNNEI. The V end lost 7 bases, the J end lost 7 bases, and 14 bases lay between the germline ends. The CDR3 covers 12 residues. CDR3 sequence: CASMGWASEQYF. CDR3 in DNA: TGTGCCAGCATGGGTTGGGCTAGTGAGCAGTACTTC.

The V and J genes are TRBV7-9 and TRBJ2-3, with TRBD2 matching over 9 bases. The CDR3 runs 17 residues. Germline V lookup: CDR1 SEHNR, CDR2 FQNEAQ (reference sequence). Unmatched junction bases numbered 10, after V lost 4 bases and J lost 2 bases. CDR3 in DNA: TGTGCCAGCAGCTGGGGTACGCTAGCGGGAACCACAGATACGCAGTATTTT. Translated, it gives CASSWGTLAGTTDTQYF.

This clonotype was counted a few times. The V gene is TRBV11-2, the J gene TRBJ2-1, with 13 positions matching TRBD2. This CDR3 has 16 residues. V shed 5 bases and J 7 bases; nucleotides not matched to a gene: 8. Per the germline V gene, CDR1 is SGHAT and CDR2 is FQNNGV. The CDR3, as DNA: TGTGCCAGCAGCCCAGGACTAGCGGGAGTGGTGAATGAGCAGTTCTTC. This sequence encodes CASSPGLAGVVNEQFF.

Only a few counts were recorded for this clonotype. V gene TRBV20-1 combines with J gene TRBJ2-1; 9 bases line up with TRBD2. J gave up 7 bases and V 1 base, and 17 bases lay outside the gene matches. Per germline, CDR1 DFQATT and CDR2 SNEGSKA (reference sequence). The CDR3 spans 18 residues. The CDR3: CSARARRKASGRYNEQFF. Written as DNA, the CDR3 is TGCAGTGCTAGAGCCCGTCGGAAAGCCAGCGGGAGGTATAATGAGCAGTTCTTC.

This clonotype has more than one count but fewer than ten. The chain is built from TRBV12-3 or TRBV12-4 and TRBJ2-7; 8 positions agree with TRBD2. The CDR3 contains 12 residues. V was pared by 7 bases and J by 7 bases, with 6 bases of the junction left unmatched. The CDR3 spells CASTSGSREQYF. The CDR3 nucleotides are TGTGCCAGCACCAGCGGGAGTCGGGAGCAGTACTTC.

The chain links TRBV10-3 to TRBJ2-4, with D uncertain. Per germline, CDR1 ENHRY and CDR2 SYGVKD. CDR3 length: 15 amino acids. V dropped 5 bases and J dropped 1 base, with 12 bases sitting between them. CDR3 coding DNA: TGTGCCATCAGTAAAGACGTCCAGGCCAAAAACATTCAGTACTTC. Encoded protein: CAISKDVQAKNIQYF.

This chain connects TRBV7-9 to TRBJ2-1, with 14 positions matching TRBD2. Unmatched junction bases numbered 13, after V lost 5 bases and J lost 1 base. The CDR3 loop spans 20 amino acids. Germline values: CDR1 SEHNR, CDR2 FQNEAQ (reference sequence). The CDR3 DNA reads TGTGCCAGCAGCCCAGGGACCCGGACTAGCGGGAGGTATTCCTACAATGAGCAGTTCTTC. As protein: CASSPGTRTSGRYSYNEQFF.

This clonotype is a singleton in its sample. The CDR3 sequence: CASSFASGRATETQYF. The CDR3 DNA follows: TGTGCCAGCAGTTTCGCTAGCGGGAGGGCCACGGAGACCCAGTACTTC. V usage is TRBV28 and J usage is TRBJ2-7; TRBD2 aligns across 12 bases. The end of the DNA aligns better with TRBJ2-5, so the J call may be wrong. The CDR3 contains 16 residues. Germline loops: CDR1 MDHEN, CDR2 SYDVKM.

CDR3 in amino acids: CASIRLAGGTEQFF. The CDR3 nucleotides read TGTGCCAGCATACGACTAGCGGGAGGGACTGAGCAGTTCTTC. The rearrangement links TRBV2 to TRBJ2-1, with TRBD2 matching over 14 bases. Germline CDR1 and CDR2: SNHLY and FYNNEI. V lost 7 bases and J lost 9; bases outside the gene matches: 5. The CDR3 totals 14 residues. The entire variable domain, with the rest obtained from reference TRBV2 and TRBJ2-1, is as follows: EPEVTQTPSHQVTQMGQEVILRCVPISNHLYFYWYRQILGQKVEFLVSFYNNEISEKSEIFDDQFSVERPDGSNFTLKIRSTKLEDSAMYFCASIRLAGGTEQFFGPGTRLTVL.

The genes are TRBV6-2 or TRBV6-3 and TRBJ2-1; 8 nucleotides match TRBD2. The germline CDR1 and CDR2 sequences are MNHEY and SVGEGT. The CDR3 length is 15 residues. The J segment lost 4 bases and the V segment lost 6 bases, leaving 8 bases of the junction unmatched. The CDR3 sequence: CASSPGREIYNEQFF. CDR3 DNA sequence: TGTGCCAGCAGCCCCGGGAGGGAGATTTACAATGAGCAGTTCTTC.

This clonotype was counted between two and nine times. A read error is possible here, since a much larger clone lies one base away. The chain links TRBV29-1 to TRBJ2-4, with D unresolved. The J call may be wrong; the DNA end is better matched by TRBJ2-7. This CDR3 has 12 amino acids. Per the germline V gene, CDR1 is SQVTM and CDR2 is ANQGSEA. The CDR3 nucleotides are TGCAGCGCTGAAGTTTCTCCCTACGAGCAGTACTTC. Residues: CSAEVSPYEQYF.

The rearrangement links TRBV5-8 to TRBJ1-5; maybe TRBD1 (6 bases). The CDR3 consists of 14 residues. V dropped 4 bases and J dropped 5 bases, with 13 bases sitting between them. Germline V gives CDR1 SGHTS, CDR2 YDEGEE. The CDR3 loop reads CASSRLAGDQPQHF. CDR3 nucleotide sequence: TGTGCCAGCAGCAGATTAGCAGGGGATCAGCCCCAGCATTTT.

This chain connects TRBV29-1 to TRBJ2-3, with unresolved D. CDR3 length: 14 amino acids. V lost 1 base and J 0 bases, leaving 8 bases between the germline ends. The V gene's germline CDR1 is SQVTM and CDR2 ANQGSEA. CDR3 sequence: CSVEVMASTDTQYF. As DNA, the CDR3 is TGCAGCGTTGAAGTAATGGCTAGCACAGATACGCAGTATTTT.

The chain is built from TRBV20-1 and TRBJ1-2; 9 nucleotides agree with TRBD1. V gave up 1 base and J gave up 5 bases; unmatched junction bases: 8. Germline V CDR1 and CDR2: DFQATT, SNEGSKA (reference sequence). The length of the CDR3 is 15 residues. CDR3 nucleotides: TGCAGTGCTAGAGGACAGGACAGGGGCAGTTATGGCTACACCTTC. This sequence encodes CSARGQDRGSYGYTF.

The chain recombines TRBV5-1 with TRBJ2-3, with 8 positions matching TRBD2. Germline V lookup: CDR1 SGHRS, CDR2 YFSETQ. The CDR3 is 19 amino acids. J gave up 0 bases and V 0 bases, and 12 bases lay outside the gene matches. This CDR3 reads CASSLAPSRGRSSTDTQYF. CDR3 coding DNA: TGCGCCAGCAGCTTGGCCCCTTCTCGCGGGAGGAGTAGCACAGATACGCAGTATTTT.

The genes are TRBV7-8 and TRBJ2-3; D perhaps matches TRBD2 (6 bases). The V end was cut by 5 bases, the J end by 4 bases, with 22 bases between. CDR1 and CDR2 from the germline V gene are SGHVS and FQNEAQ. This CDR3 is 17 amino acids long. The CDR3 reads CASSPTRDVWFPDTQYF. DNA for the CDR3: TGTGCCAGCAGCCCGACGCGGGACGTGTGGTTCCCAGATACGCAGTATTTT.